The T cell receptor beta chain under discussion was sequenced for a study of blood T cell repertoires in COVID-19. Study as a whole: Spain, Italy and the United States supplied samples that represented acute and convalescent COVID-19. PBMCs, B-cell-depleted T cells, or T cells provided the cDNA or gDNA that made up the material.

Trimming pared 0 bases from V and 11 bases from J, leaving 10 bases between. The germline V gene has CDR1 LGHDT and CDR2 YNNKEL (reference sequence). The CDR3 runs to 12 residues. This clone was seen at least ten times. Method: immunoSEQ multiplex PCR; TCRdb's copy keeps in-frame clones and lacks some. Of around 100,000 clones listed, roughly four fifths are singletons. The genes are TRBV3-1 (or the pseudogene TRBV3-2) and TRBJ1-1; D is undetermined. What was sequenced was peripheral blood. The clonotype comes from a man in his sixties or seventies with active or convalescent COVID-19. The CDR3 loop reads CASSQETYRAFF. In DNA, the CDR3 is TGTGCCAGCAGCCAAGAAACTTATCGGGCTTTCTTT.